This T cell receptor (beta chain) is from a study of cytomegalovirus exposure and HLA in healthy donors (TCRdb year 2017). Regarding the study in general: According to an earlier analysis of 450 to 650 of the donors, about 179 million T cells yielded 90 million to 130 million unique TCR beta sequences and about 300 Gb of sequence data. Using immunosequencing, the study profiled T cell repertoires from around 670 subjects and related those repertoires to cytomegalovirus serostatus. Approximately 300 gigabases of sequencing data and tens of millions of unique TCR sequences were included in an early release covering around 650 HLA-typed donors. In a later genetic analysis, genome-wide SNP genotypes for about three fifths of the roughly 670 donors were used, and that subset was treated as a discovery cohort. The study aimed to test whether signatures of past pathogen exposure could be identified by cataloging public T cell receptors. To decide whether each TCR beta V gene segment behaved as functional or pseudogenic, an earlier analysis of nearly 600 of the donors relied on high-throughput TCR beta sequencing. Donor age, sex, ethnicity and CMV serostatus were collected together with the repertoire data. To predict cytomegalovirus infection status, the study brought together high-throughput TCR immunosequencing, statistical association of individual TCRs with disease status, and machine learning. Five DR-DQ haplotypes were handled as single units for association and clustering because linkage in the cohort was strong. Among roughly 400 genotyped donors of the cohort, an average of approximately 250,000 unique TCR beta nucleotide sequences were sequenced per donor, roughly 18% of them non-productive. All discovery cohort repertoires had been generated using a single sequencing platform. The number of typed donors differed by locus: about 620-640 for A, B, C, DRB1 and DQB1; approximately 540 for DQA1; over 600 for DPA1; and roughly 470 for DPB1. Class I and class II HLA loci were covered by the typing at four-digit resolution. A later analysis re-examined previously published TCR beta repertoires from more than 600 donors and added high-resolution HLA genotyping to investigate patterns of TCR occurrence. Among the approximately 420 genotyped donors, 81% belonged to the genetic ancestry cluster associated with self-reported Caucasian donors. Besides the first cohort of under 700 subjects, a separate validation cohort made up of over 100 different subjects was used. The later analysis used no new phenotypic data to find candidate immune exposures, relying instead on TCR beta sequences and their occurrence across donors. Points the paper makes about the study in general: In a later analysis, several top co-occurrence clusters were reported to appear linked to parvovirus B19, influenza, CMV and Epstein-Barr virus. At a false discovery rate of 0.05, a later analysis linked under 20,000 TCR beta sequences to specific HLA alleles. The only immune exposure information available for the cohort was CMV serostatus. The earlier analysis of 587 of the donors excluded seventeen rarely observed V segments, including chromosome 9 orphons, because counts were too low. In the study, some 160 TCR beta chains were listed as associated with cytomegalovirus. The authors suggested that the approach could potentially be generalized to other disease states and immunological phenotypes. According to a later analysis, TCR association rates differed among HLA loci, with DRB1 alleles showing the most associated TCRs and HLA-C alleles showing the fewest. Some IMGT-functional V segments, including TRBV6-2 and TRBV6-3, could not be told apart with the 87-base-pair reads, so those segments were excluded. Strong co-occurrence of HLA alleles, especially DR and DQ, made assigning TCR associations to individual alleles difficult. The classifier was reported to diagnose cytomegalovirus status with high specificity and sensitivity in both the original and validation cohorts. In this cohort, only TCR beta chains were sequenced, and detectable features were limited by the absence of alpha or paired-chain data. A further reported finding was that TCR beta sequences accurately predicted the HLA-A and HLA-B alleles for most subjects in the first cohort. In a later genetic analysis, a missense DCLRE1C variant was associated with V-gene and J-gene trimming of TCR beta chains, and the association was replicated in an independent cohort. Correlated functional status among segregating V segments might reflect linkage disequilibrium, but an unknown experimental factor could not be ruled out. HLA typing was unavailable for some donors at each locus, so association tests used only the typed subset. A cluster of highly shared sequence variants was judged likely to be a technical artifact of the sequencing pipeline. In vitro tests confirmed that a few of the cytomegalovirus-associated TCR beta chains recognize cytomegalovirus antigens. A later analysis found that HLA-associated TCR beta chains were more clonally expanded and had lower generation probabilities than equally common non-associated chains. Across donors, most TCR sequences were observed very rarely, whereas some public TCRs were present in many individuals. A later genetic analysis reported fewer N-insertions in productive TCRs among donors in an Asian-associated ancestry cluster than the roughly 700-donor mean. According to a later analysis, most CMV-associated TCR beta chains appeared to be HLA-restricted, and the HLA associations seemed to be driven largely by CMV exposure. In an earlier analysis of fewer than 750 of the donors, most TCR beta V segments were observed in productive rearrangements about 87% or about 30% of the time, broadly matching IMGT annotations. Roughly uniform sequencing depth across donors was assumed in presence/absence analyses, although this assumption may not hold.

The cohort comprised more than 550 healthy bone marrow donors. Cohort members were all nominally healthy when sampled, although unrecorded immune exposures were likely present. The donor tested CMV seropositive, placing the donor among the 250 to 300 seropositive members of the cohort. A peripheral blood sample was collected from each donor, and TCR beta sequencing was performed on peripheral blood mononuclear cells. The Qiagen DNeasy Blood Extraction Kit was used to extract genomic DNA from the blood cell samples. The germline V gene (reference sequence) provides CDR1 LNHDA and CDR2 SQIVND. The CDR3, cysteine through phenylalanine, is 12 amino acids long. Left in the record is the CDR3 DNA by itself, 36 bases read in frame from the first base. V is cut back by 8 bases and J by 6 bases, with 4 bases in the junction unmatched. Receptor amplification or capture employed the immunoSEQ multiplex PCR assay. For the multiplex PCR, a mixture combining 60 forward primers for TCR Vbeta segments and 13 reverse primers for TCR Jbeta segments was used. A multiplex PCR assay on genomic DNA amplified the CDR3 region of rearranged TCR beta genes. The amplified TCR beta libraries were sequenced on the Illumina HiSeq System as 87-base-pair reads. In the authors' own workflow: In a later analysis, 77 million or so unique TCR beta chains were counted across the 666 repertoires, and roughly 11 million of these chains were shared by at least two donors. To remove PCR and sequencing errors, raw reads were error-corrected and collapsed into unique sequences using a nearest-neighbor algorithm that merged closely related sequences. V, D and J gene segments were assigned by aligning CDR3 sequences to IMGT reference sequences. For a sequence to be retained, at least a six-nucleotide match to both a V gene segment and a J gene segment was required. A rearrangement counted as productive if the CDR3 had no stop codons and remained in frame with V and J, and every other rearrangement counted as non-productive. Following IMGT convention, CDR3 was defined as the stretch from the second conserved V-encoded cysteine up to the conserved J-encoded phenylalanine. The earlier analysis of some 580 of the donors excluded any sequence lacking an unambiguous match to a single V gene segment. An earlier analysis of almost 600 of the donors classified V segments as functional when productive rearrangements were above 56.7% and as segregating when the standard deviation between donors was above 5%. A statistical classification framework was developed to diagnose cytomegalovirus status using the catalog of TCR beta chain sequences. A later analysis assigned V and J genes by comparing TCR nucleotide sequences with IMGT/GENE-DB human TR gene sequences. A later analysis assigned CDR3 sequences and most-parsimonious VDJ recombination scenarios with the TCRdist pipeline. In a later analysis, each TCR beta chain was defined by its CDR3 amino acid sequence together with its V-gene family, and reads without a unique V-gene family were excluded. As a way to deal with suspected cross-contamination and a sequencing artifact, a later analysis dropped more than 500 nucleotide sequences that were highly shared and had low generation probability. For each public chain, a later analysis derived a clonal expansion index from normalized ranks of inferred template counts within each repertoire. In a later analysis, generation probabilities were computed using a VDJ recombination model fitted to out-of-frame rearrangements, and the results were checked against IGoR. Hypergeometric tests were used in a later analysis to score TCR-TCR, TCR-HLA and TCR-CMV co-occurrence, with a repertoire-size bias correction applied to the TCR pairs. To estimate false discovery rates, a later analysis permuted the HLA or CMV assignments 20 times. In a later analysis, co-occurring TCRs were grouped with DBSCAN, and TCRdist sequence similarity was added when clustering was performed within HLA-allele-positive subsets. Co-occurrence clustering excluded repertoires with fewer than 30,000 or more than 120,000 public chains, plus five with anomalous nucleotide sharing. TCRdb carries this immuneACCESS record with in-frame sequences only. Its versions omit some clonotypes, under half of them owing to an unresolved V gene in the studies checked, with the rest unexplained. Clone size and the V and J calls come from that table; the DNA yielded D and trimming. The sample contains 100,000 to 150,000 clones, over 60% of them found a single time. The biggest ten clones account for more than 4% of the sample.

In regard to this clone: Its antigen remains unidentified. Base quality data are lacking; no much larger clone is found one base away.

The sequence was obtained from a male donor in good health and CMV-seropositive. The chain was built from TRBV19 and TRBJ2-3, and TRBD2 aligns with 8 junction nucleotides. Source material: PBMCs. The DNA sequence is as follows: TGTGCCAGTGCCCGGGGGGGGGATACGCAGTATTTT. Translated, it gives CASARGGDTQYF.